This T cell receptor beta chain comes out of a study of control samples from healthy donors and cancer patients. TCRdb's table, derived via immunoSEQ multiplex PCR, lists solely in-frame clones and lacks some. The profile shows 89,000 or so clones, around 87% of them singletons. The ends were cut back, 3 bases at V and 14 bases at J, with 20 bases in the middle. This CDR3 spans 13 amino acids. The germline gives CDR1 SGDLS, CDR2 YYNGEE. The sequence derives from a man aged 50-60 years in good health. The chain is built from TRBV9 and TRBJ1-2, with D hard to call. The sequenced sample was blood. The CDR3 here is CASSDPRGTTSTF. CDR3 coding DNA: TGTGCCAGCAGCGACCCCCGGGGTACTACATCTACCTTC.